This TCR beta chain was identified in a study of human T cells and chemical hapten exposure. Looking at the study overall: Patches that contained 0.01% DPC were applied to the upper back and read at 6 days.

Germline V CDR1 and CDR2: SGHRS, YFSETQ. The CDR3 runs 14 residues. V was cut by 4 bases and J by 7 bases, with 15 bases left in between. The table lists this clonotype with many counts. Its antigen is undetermined. General study results and limits: Among expanded TCRs, significantly more large CDR3 similarity clusters formed than among controls.

Attachment of unique molecular identifiers to individual cDNA molecules was performed in the library. A single record per CDR3 protein comes from TCRdb applying MiXCR to the RACE reads. The sample records 85,000 to 100,000 distinct CDR3 sequences, 10% to 14% being singletons. Time point defined: pre-sensitization, week 0. The treatment is: therapeutic diphenylcyclopropenone sensitization with weekly scalp DPC. The chain carries TRBV5-1 and TRBJ2-1, with a weak D call TRBD1 (6 bases). The TCR comes from a woman in her fifties or sixties with alopecia areata. Some clones in this sample may be carry-over from other donors' samples. The source material was whole blood, sampled in connection with sensitization to the hapten diphenylcyclopropenone (DPC). CDR3 sequence (DNA): TGCGCCAGCAGCCGAGGACAGAGTTCGAATGAGCAGTTCTTC. Amino acids: CASSRGQSSNEQFF.